This TCR beta chain emerged from a study of blood T cell repertoires in COVID-19. For the study at large: T cells, B-cell-depleted T cells, or PBMCs supplied cDNA or gDNA.

Sequencing used immunoSEQ multiplex PCR; TCRdb keeps in-frame clones, though not all of them. This table has about 500,000 clones, 89% appearing once. The CDR3 extends over 11 amino acids. V gave up 4 bases and J gave up 6 bases, with 7 bases separating them. Per germline, CDR1 MDHEN and CDR2 SYDVKM. The sequence was obtained from a man younger than 35 with COVID-19, enrolled during active disease. Material for sequencing was peripheral blood. V is TRBV28 and J is TRBJ2-7, with D unresolved. Here the CDR3 DNA reads TGTGCCAGCAGTTACTCGGGCGAGCAGTACTTC. This codes for CASSYSGEQYF.